This TCR beta chain was profiled in a study of blood T cell repertoires in COVID-19. The overall study: Collection of acute and convalescent COVID-19 samples took place in the United States, Italy and Spain. From T cells, B-cell-depleted T cells, or PBMCs came the material, which was cDNA or gDNA.

Per the original data handling: Researchers report that nucleated cell counts were estimated from reference gene primer amplification. Some clones are missing from TCRdb's copy, which holds only in-frame ones; the method was immunoSEQ multiplex PCR. From that table come the V and J calls and clone size; the DNA was used to work out D and trimming. The data contain under 350,000 clones, 80% to 90% of them singletons. CDR1 is SGHRS, CDR2 YFSETQ, per germline. The CDR3 runs to 13 residues. V was shortened by 0 bases and J by 6 bases, with 8 bases between the two germline ends. The rearrangement joins TRBV5-1 to TRBJ2-3; no clear D gene. The TCR comes from a woman in her 70s with acute or convalescent COVID-19. Sequences were obtained from peripheral blood. The CDR3 nucleotides are TGCGCCAGCAGCTTGGGGCCGAGGGATACGCAGTATTTT. Protein sequence: CASSLGPRDTQYF. The variable domain in full, with the rest retrieved from reference TRBV5-1 and TRBJ2-3, is KAGVTQTPRYLIKTRGQQVTLSCSPISGHRSVSWYQQTPGQGLQFLFEYFSETQRNKGNFPGRFSGRQFSNSRSEMNVSTLELGDSALYLCASSLGPRDTQYFGPGTRLTVL.